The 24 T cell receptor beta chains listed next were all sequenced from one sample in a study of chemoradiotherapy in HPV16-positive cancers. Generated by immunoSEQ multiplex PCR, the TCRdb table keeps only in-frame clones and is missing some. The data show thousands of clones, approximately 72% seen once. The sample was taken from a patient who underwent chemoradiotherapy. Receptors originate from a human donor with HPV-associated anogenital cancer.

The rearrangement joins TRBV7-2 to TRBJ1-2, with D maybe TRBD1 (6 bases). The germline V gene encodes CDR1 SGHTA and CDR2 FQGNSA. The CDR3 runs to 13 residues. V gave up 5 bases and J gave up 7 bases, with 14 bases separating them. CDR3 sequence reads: CASSTSRGIGYTF. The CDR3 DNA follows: TGTGCCAGCAGCACTAGCAGGGGCATTGGCTACACCTTC. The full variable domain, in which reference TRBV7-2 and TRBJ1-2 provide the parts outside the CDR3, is GAGVSQSPSNKVTEKGKDVELRCDPISGHTALYWYRQSLGQGLEFLIYFQGNSAPDKSGLPSDRFSAERTGGSVSTLTIQRTQQEDSAVYLCASSTSRGIGYTFGSGTRLTVV.

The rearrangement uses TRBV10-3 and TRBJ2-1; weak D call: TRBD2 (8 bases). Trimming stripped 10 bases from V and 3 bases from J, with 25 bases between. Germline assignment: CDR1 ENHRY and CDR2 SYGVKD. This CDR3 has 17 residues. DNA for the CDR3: TGTGCCACCTCTTATAGCGGGACAGTCGGCGTCTACAATGAGCAGTTCTTC. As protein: CATSYSGTVGVYNEQFF.

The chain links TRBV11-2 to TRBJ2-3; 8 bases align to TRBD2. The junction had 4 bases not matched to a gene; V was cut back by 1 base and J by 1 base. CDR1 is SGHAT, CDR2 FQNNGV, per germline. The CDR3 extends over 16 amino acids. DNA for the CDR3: TGTGCCAGCAGCTTAGGTGGGGGACTAGGCACAGATACGCAGTATTTT. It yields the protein CASSLGGGLGTDTQYF. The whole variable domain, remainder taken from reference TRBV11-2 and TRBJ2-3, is EAGVAQSPRYKIIEKRQSVAFWCNPISGHATLYWYQQILGQGPKLLIQFQNNGVVDDSQLPKDRFSAERLKGVDSTLKIQPAKLEDSAVYLCASSLGGGLGTDTQYFGPGTRLTVL.

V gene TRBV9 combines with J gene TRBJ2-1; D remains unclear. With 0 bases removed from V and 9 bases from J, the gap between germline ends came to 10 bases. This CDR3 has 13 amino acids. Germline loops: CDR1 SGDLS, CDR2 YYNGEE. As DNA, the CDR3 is TGTGCCAGCAGCGTAGGTGGGATAGGTGAGCAGTTCTTC. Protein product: CASSVGGIGEQFF. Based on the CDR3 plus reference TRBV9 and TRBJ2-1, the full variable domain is DSGVTQTPKHLITATGQRVTLRCSPRSGDLSVYWYQQSLDQGLQFLIQYYNGEERAKGNILERFSAQQFPDLHSELNLSSLELGDSALYFCASSVGGIGEQFFGPGTRLTVL.

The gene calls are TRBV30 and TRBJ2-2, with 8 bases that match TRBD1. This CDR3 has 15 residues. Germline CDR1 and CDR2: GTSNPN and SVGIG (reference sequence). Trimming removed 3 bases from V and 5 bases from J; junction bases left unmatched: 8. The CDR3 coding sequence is TGTGCCTGGAGAGCCTCAGGGGGCGAAACCGGGGAGCTGTTTTTT. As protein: CAWRASGGETGELFF.

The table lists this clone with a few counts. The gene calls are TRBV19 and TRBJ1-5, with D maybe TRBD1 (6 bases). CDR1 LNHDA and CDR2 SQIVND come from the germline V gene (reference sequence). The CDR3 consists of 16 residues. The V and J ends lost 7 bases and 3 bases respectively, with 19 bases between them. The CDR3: CASTPSGHLFNQPQHF. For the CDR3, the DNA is TGTGCCAGTACCCCCTCGGGACACCTTTTCAATCAGCCCCAGCATTTT.

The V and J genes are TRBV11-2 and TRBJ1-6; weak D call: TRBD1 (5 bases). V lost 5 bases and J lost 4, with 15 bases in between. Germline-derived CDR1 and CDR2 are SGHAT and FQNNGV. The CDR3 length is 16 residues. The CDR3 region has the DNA TGTGCCAGCAGCCCCACAGGCGGATCGTATAATTCACCCCTCCACTTT. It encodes CASSPTGGSYNSPLHF.

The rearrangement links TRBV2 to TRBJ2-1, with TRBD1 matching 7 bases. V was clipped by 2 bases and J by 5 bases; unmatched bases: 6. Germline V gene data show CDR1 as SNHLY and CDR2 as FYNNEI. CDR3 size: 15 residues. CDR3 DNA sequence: TGTGCCAGCAGTGAACCGGGACAGAACAACAATGAGCAGTTCTTC. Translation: CASSEPGQNNNEQFF.

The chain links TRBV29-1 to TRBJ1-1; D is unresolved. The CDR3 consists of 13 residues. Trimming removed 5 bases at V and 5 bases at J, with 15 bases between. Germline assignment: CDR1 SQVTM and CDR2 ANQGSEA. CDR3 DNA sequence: TGCAGCGTTACCAACCTGGTAAGGACTGAAGCTTTCTTT. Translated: CSVTNLVRTEAFF.

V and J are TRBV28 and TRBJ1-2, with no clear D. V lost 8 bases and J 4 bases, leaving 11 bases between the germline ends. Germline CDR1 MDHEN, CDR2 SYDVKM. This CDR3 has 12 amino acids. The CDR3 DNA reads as TGTGCCAGCCTAGACCCCTTCTATGGCTACACCTTC. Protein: CASLDPFYGYTF.

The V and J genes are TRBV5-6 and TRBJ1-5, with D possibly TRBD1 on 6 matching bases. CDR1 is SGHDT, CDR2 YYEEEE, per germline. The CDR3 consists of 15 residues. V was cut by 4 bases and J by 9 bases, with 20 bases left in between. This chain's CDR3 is CASSVRDRSGPPQHF. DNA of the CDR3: TGTGCCAGCAGCGTACGCGACAGGAGCGGTCCGCCCCAGCATTTT.

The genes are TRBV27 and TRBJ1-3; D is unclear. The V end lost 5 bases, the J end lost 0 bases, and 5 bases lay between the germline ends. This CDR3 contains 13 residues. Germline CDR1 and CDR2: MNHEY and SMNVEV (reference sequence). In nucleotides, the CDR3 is TGTGCCAGCAGTATAAGCTCTGGAAACACCATATATTTT. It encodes CASSISSGNTIYF.

CDR3 bases: TGTGCCAGTAGTATAGGGACAGGGAAATACAATGAGCAGTTCTTC. This sequence encodes CASSIGTGKYNEQFF. J is TRBJ2-1 and V is TRBV19; TRBD1 aligns across 8 bases. Germline V CDR1 and CDR2: LNHDA, SQIVND (reference sequence). There are 15 residues in the CDR3. Losses at the gene ends were 1 base for V and 4 bases for J; bases not matched to a gene: 3.

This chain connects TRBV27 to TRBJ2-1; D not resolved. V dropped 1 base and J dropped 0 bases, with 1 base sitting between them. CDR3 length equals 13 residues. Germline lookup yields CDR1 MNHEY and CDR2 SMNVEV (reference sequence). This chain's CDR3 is CASSLFSYNEQFF. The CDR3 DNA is TGTGCCAGCAGTTTATTCTCCTACAATGAGCAGTTCTTC.

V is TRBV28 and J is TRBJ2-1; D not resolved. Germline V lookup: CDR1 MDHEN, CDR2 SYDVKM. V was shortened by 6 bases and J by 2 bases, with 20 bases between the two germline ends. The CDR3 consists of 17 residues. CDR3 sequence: CASSPLTTEPAYNEQFF. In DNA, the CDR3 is TGTGCCAGCAGCCCTCTAACGACCGAGCCCGCCTACAATGAGCAGTTCTTC.

The DNA of the CDR3 is TGTGCCAGCAGCTTAGGGGGTGGCACTGAAGCTTTCTTT. This translates into CASSLGGGTEAFF. V usage is TRBV7-2 and J usage is TRBJ1-1; D gene uncertain. V shed 1 base and J shed 4 bases, with 7 bases lying between them. CDR1 is SGHTA and CDR2 is FQGNSA in the germline V gene. The CDR3 loop spans 13 amino acids.

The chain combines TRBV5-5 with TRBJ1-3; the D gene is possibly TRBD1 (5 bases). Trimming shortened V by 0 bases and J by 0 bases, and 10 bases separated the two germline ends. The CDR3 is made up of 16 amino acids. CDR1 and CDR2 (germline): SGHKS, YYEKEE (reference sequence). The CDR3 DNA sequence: TGTGCCAGCAGCTTGGGGGGACGCGCCTCTGGAAACACCATATATTTT. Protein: CASSLGGRASGNTIYF.

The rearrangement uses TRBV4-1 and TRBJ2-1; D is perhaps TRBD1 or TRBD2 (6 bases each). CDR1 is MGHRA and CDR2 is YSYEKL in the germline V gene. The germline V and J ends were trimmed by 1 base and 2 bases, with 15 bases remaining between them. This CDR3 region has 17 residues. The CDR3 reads CASSQAIGGIPYNEQFF. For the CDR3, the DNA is TGCGCCAGCAGCCAAGCAATAGGGGGGATCCCCTACAATGAGCAGTTCTTC.

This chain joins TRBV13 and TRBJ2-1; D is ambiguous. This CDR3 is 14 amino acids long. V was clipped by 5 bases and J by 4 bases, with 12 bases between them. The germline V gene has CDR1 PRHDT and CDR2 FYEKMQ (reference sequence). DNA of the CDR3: TGTGCCAGCAGCGGGTCCTGGCGTTACAATGAGCAGTTCTTC. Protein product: CASSGSWRYNEQFF.

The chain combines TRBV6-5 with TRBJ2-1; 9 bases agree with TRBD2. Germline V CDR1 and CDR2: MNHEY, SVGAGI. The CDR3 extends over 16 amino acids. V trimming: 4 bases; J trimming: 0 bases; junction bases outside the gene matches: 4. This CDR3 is CASSFYSGSSYNEQFF. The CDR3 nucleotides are TGTGCCAGCAGTTTTTATAGCGGGAGCTCCTACAATGAGCAGTTCTTC.

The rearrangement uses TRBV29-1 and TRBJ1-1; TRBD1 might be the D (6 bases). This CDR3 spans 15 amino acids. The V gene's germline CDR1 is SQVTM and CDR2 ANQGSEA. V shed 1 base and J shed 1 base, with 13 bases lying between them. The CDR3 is CSVEGFGGANTEAFF. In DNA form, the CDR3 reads TGCAGCGTTGAAGGTTTCGGGGGGGCGAACACTGAAGCTTTCTTT.

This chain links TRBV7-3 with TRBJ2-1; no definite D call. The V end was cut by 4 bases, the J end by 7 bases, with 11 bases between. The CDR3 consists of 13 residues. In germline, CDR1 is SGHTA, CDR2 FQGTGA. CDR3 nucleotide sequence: TGTGCCAGCAGCTCAATCGGGCCGAATGAGCAGTTCTTC. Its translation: CASSSIGPNEQFF.

CDR3 loop: CAWSEGRGTEKLFF. The CDR3 DNA reads TGTGCCTGGAGTGAGGGCAGGGGGACTGAAAAACTGTTTTTT. The chain joins TRBV30 to TRBJ1-4; the match to TRBD1 covers 7 bases. Germline assignment: CDR1 GTSNPN and CDR2 SVGIG (reference sequence). The CDR3 contains 14 residues. With 1 base clipped from V and 7 bases from J, the junction kept 6 bases outside the gene matches.

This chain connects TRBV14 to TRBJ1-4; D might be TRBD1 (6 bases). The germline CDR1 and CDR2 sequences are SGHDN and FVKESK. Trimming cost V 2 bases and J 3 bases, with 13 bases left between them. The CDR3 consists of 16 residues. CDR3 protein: CASSQTSRGSNEKLFF. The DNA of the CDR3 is TGTGCCAGCAGCCAAACCTCCAGGGGATCTAATGAAAAACTGTTTTTT.